This TCR beta chain was captured in a study of cytomegalovirus exposure and HLA in healthy donors. Vbeta (60) and Jbeta (13) primers were used in the PCR. Libraries were prepared by immunoSEQ multiplex PCR; TCRdb keeps only in-frame clonotypes and omits some of them. The sample holds around 170,000 clones, roughly 80% seen once. This clone showed up just a few times. Its antigen remains unknown. J was trimmed by 3 bases and V by 0 bases; bases with no gene match: 4. This CDR3 region has 16 residues. Germline V gene data show CDR1 as MNHEY and CDR2 as SMNVEV (reference sequence). Donors in the study were healthy people who gave bone marrow. Study conclusions and caveats: High specificity and sensitivity for cytomegalovirus status were reported for the classifier. An analysis that was carried out later associated 16,951 TCR beta sequences with HLA alleles at 0.05 false discovery rate.

The source material was PBMCs. This clonotype originated in a woman in her late teens or twenties in good health and CMV-seronegative. The chain has TRBV27 and TRBJ2-2; 7 bases are a match to TRBD1. CDR3 residues: CASSLSRGPYTGELFF. The CDR3 region has the DNA TGTGCCAGCAGTTTATCAAGGGGGCCCTACACCGGGGAGCTGTTTTTT.